This T cell receptor beta chain stems from a study of cytomegalovirus exposure and HLA in healthy donors. The germline V gene has CDR1 MDHEN and CDR2 SYDVKM. The V end was cut by 4 bases, the J end by 11 bases, with 21 bases between. The CDR3 has 14 residues. A multiplex PCR was run with 60 Vbeta primers and 13 Jbeta primers. This table comes from immunoSEQ multiplex PCR, and its TCRdb copy is limited to in-frame clones, with some not included. In the table there are fewer than 200,000 clones, roughly four fifths of which are singletons. In this sample, this clone turned up a few times. Input material: PBMCs. The gene calls are TRBV28 and TRBJ2-7; D perhaps matches TRBD2 (6 bases). The origin of this receptor is a female donor in good health and CMV-seronegative. This chain's CDR3 is CASSSGGTARTKYF. For the CDR3, the DNA is TGTGCCAGCAGTTCAGGAGGGACGGCCAGGACAAAGTACTTC.